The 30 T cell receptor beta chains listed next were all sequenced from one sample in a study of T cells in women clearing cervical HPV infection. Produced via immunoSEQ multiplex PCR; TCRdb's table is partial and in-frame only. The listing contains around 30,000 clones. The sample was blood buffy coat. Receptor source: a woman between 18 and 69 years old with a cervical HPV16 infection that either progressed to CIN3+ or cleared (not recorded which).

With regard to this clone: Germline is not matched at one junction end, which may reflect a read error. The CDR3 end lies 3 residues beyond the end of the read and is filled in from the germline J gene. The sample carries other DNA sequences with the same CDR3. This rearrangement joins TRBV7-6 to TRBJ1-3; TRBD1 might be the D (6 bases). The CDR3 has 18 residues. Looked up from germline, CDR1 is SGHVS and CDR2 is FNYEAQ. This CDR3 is CASSFRPSSWAAGDTIYF. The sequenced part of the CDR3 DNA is TGTGCCAGCAGCTTCCGACCGTCGAGCTGGGCAGCCGGGGACACT.

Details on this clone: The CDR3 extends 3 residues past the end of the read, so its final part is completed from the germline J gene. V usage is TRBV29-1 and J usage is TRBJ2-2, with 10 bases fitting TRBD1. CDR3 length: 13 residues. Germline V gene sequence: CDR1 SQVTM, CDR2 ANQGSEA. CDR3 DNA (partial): TGCAGCGGAGACAGGGGGCCTCCTGAAAAG. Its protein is CSGDRGPPEK. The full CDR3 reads CSGDRGPPEKLFF.

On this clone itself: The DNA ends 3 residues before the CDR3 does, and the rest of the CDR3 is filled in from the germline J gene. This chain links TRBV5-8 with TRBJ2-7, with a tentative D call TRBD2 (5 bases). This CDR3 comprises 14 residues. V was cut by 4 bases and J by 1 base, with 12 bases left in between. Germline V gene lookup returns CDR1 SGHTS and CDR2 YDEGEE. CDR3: CASSLIGLSYEQYF. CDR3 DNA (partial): TGTGCCAGCAGCCTGATTGGACTGTCCTACGAG.

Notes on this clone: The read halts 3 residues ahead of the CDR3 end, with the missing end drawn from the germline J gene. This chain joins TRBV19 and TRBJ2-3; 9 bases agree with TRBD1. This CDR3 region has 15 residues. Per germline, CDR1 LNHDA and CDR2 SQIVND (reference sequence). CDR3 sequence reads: CASLPTGGLIQPQYF. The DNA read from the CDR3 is TGTGCCAGTCTCCCCACAGGGGGCTTGATTCAGCCG.

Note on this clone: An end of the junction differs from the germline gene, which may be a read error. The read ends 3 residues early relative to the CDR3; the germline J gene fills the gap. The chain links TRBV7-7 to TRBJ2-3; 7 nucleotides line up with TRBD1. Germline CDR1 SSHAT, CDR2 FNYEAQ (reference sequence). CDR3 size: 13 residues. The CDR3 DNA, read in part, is TGTGCTAGCAGCCAACAGGGGATAGATACG. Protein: CASSQQGIDT. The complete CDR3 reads CASSQQGIDTQYF.

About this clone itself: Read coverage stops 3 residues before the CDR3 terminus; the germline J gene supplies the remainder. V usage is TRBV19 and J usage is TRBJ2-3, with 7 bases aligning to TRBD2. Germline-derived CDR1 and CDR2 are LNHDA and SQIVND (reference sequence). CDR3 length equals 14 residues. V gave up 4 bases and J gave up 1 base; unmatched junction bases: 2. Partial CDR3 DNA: TGTGCCAGTAGTACCACTAGCGGCACAGATACG. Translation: CASSTTSGTDT. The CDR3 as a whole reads CASSTTSGTDTQYF.

The CDR3 DNA, read in part, is TGTGCCAGCAGTGACCGACCGGGACTAGTTTCCTACAATGAG. It encodes CASSDRPGLVSYNE. The whole CDR3 sequence is CASSDRPGLVSYNEQFF. This chain uses TRBV6-4 with TRBJ2-1; 8 nucleotides line up with TRBD2. Read sequence stops 3 residues before the CDR3 end, and the germline J gene provides the missing end. After removal of 2 bases from V and 1 base from J, the junction contained 7 bases not matched to a gene. Germline V lookup: CDR1 MRHNA, CDR2 SNTAGT. The CDR3 length is 17 residues.

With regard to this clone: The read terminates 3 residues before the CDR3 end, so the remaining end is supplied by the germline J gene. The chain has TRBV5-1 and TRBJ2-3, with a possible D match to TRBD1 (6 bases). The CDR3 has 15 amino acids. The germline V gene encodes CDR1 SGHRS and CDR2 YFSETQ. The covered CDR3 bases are TGCGCCAGCAGCGCATATGGACAGTCAAGAGGGACG. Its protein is CASSAYGQSRGT. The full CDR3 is CASSAYGQSRGTQYF.

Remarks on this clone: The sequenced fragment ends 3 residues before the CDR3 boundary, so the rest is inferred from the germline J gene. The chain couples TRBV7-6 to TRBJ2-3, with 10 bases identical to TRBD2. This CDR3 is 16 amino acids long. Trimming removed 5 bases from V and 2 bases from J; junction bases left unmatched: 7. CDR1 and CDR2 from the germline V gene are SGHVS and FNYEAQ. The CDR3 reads CASSPATSGITDTQYF. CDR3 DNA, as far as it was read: TGTGCCAGCAGCCCGGCCACTAGCGGGATCACAGATACG.

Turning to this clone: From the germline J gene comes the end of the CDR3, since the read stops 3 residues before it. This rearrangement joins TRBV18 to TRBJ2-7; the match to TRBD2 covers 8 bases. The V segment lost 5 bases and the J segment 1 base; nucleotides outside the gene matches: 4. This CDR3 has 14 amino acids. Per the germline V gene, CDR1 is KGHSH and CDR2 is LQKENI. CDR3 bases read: TGTGCCAGCTCATCACTAGCGGATTCCTACGAG. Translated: CASSSLADSYE. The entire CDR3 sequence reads CASSSLADSYEQYF.

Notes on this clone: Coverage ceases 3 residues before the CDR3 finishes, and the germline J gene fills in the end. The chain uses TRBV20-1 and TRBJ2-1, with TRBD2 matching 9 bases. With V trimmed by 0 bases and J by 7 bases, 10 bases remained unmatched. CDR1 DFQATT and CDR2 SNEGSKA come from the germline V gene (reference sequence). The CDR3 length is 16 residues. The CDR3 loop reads CSARDRVAGARNEQFF. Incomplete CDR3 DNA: TGCAGTGCTAGAGATCGGGTAGCGGGGGCGAGGAATGAG.

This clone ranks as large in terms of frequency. The CDR3 sequence: CASSLGDTEQYF. Incomplete CDR3 DNA: TGTGCCAGCAGCTTAGGGGACACCGAG. The chain uses TRBV7-3 and TRBJ2-7; D may be TRBD1 (6 bases). The read comes to an end 3 residues before the CDR3 does, leaving the germline J gene to fill in the end. Trimming left V 2 bases short and J 6 bases short, with 8 bases between. Germline V gene data show CDR1 as SGHTA and CDR2 as FQGTGA. This CDR3 is built from 12 residues.

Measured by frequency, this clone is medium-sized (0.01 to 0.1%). The DNA read from the CDR3 is TGTGCCAGCAGCCACCGGGACTGGGGACTAGCGGAGTCTCCCTACAATGAG. This codes for CASSHRDWGLAESPYNE. The full CDR3 protein is CASSHRDWGLAESPYNEQFF. The V and J genes are TRBV4-2 and TRBJ2-1; 11 nucleotides agree with TRBD2. The sequence runs out 3 residues before the end of the CDR3; the remainder is reconstructed from the germline J gene. Germline assignment: CDR1 LGHNA and CDR2 YNFKEQ. V was pared by 3 bases and J by 2 bases, with 15 bases of the junction left unmatched. CDR3 size: 20 residues.

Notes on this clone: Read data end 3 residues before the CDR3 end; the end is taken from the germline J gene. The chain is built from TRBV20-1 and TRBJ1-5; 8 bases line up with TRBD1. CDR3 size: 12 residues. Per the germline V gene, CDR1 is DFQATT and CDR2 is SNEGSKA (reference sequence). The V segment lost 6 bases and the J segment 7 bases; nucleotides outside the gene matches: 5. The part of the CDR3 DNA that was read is TGCAGTGCAAATACAGGGGGACAGCCC. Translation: CSANTGGQP. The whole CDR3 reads CSANTGGQPQHF.

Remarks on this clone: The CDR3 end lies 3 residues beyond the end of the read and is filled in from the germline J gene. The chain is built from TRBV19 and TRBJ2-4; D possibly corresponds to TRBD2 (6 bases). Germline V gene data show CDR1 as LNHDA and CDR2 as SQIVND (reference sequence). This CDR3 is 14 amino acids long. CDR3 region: CASRPIGGNYGQYF. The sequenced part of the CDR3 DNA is TGTGCCAGTAGACCGATCGGCGGGAACTATGGT.

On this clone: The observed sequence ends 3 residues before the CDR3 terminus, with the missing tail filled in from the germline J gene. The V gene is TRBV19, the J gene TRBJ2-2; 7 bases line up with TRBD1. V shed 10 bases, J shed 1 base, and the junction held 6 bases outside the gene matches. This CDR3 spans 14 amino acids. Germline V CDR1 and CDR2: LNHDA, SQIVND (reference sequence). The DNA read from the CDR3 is TGTGCCACCCGGGGACAGTTGAACACCGGGGAG. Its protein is CATRGQLNTGE. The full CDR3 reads CATRGQLNTGELFF.

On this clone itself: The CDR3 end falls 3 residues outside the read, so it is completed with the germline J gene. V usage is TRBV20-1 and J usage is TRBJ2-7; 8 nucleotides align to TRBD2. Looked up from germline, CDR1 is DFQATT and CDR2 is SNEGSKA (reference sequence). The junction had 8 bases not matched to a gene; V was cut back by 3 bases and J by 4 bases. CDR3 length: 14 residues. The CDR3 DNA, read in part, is TGCAGTGCTAGTTGGCTAGCGGGTATTTACGAG. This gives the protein CSASWLAGIYE. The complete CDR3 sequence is CSASWLAGIYEQYF.

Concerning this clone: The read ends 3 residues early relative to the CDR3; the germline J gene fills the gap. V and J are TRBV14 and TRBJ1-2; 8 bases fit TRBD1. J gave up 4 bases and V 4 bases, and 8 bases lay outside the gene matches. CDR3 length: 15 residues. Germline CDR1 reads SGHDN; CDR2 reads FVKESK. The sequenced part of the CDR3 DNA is TGTGCCAGCAGCCTAACCGGGACAGGTGTCTATGGC. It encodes CASSLTGTGVYG. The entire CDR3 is CASSLTGTGVYGYTF.

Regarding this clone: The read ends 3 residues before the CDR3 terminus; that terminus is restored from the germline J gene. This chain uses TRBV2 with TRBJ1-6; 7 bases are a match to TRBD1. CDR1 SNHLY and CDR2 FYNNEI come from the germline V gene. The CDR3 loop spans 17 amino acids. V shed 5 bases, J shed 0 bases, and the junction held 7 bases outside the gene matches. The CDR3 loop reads CASSRQGVSSYNSPLHF. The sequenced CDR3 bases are TGTGCCAGCAGTAGACAGGGAGTGAGCTCCTATAATTCACCC.

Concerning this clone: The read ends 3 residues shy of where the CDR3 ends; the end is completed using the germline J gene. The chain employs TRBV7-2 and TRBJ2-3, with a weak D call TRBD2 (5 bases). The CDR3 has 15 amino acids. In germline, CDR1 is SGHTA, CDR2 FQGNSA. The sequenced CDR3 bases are TGTGCCAGCAGCTTAGGCGCTAGCCTCCAAGAGACG. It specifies CASSLGASLQET. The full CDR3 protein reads CASSLGASLQETQYF.

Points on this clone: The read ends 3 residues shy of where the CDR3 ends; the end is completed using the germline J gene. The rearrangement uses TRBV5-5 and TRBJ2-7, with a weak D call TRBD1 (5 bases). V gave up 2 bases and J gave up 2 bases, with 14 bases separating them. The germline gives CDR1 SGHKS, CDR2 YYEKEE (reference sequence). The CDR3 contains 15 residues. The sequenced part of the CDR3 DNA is TGTGCCAGCAGCTTCGCCGGACAAAACCCCTACGAG. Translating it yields CASSFAGQNPYE. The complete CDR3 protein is CASSFAGQNPYEQYF.

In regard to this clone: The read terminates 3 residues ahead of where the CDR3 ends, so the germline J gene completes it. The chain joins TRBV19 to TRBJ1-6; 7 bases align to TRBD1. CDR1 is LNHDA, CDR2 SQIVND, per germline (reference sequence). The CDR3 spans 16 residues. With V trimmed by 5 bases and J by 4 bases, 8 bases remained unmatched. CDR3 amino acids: CASSPAATGYNSPLHF. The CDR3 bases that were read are TGTGCCAGTAGTCCTGCCGCGACAGGGTATAATTCACCC.

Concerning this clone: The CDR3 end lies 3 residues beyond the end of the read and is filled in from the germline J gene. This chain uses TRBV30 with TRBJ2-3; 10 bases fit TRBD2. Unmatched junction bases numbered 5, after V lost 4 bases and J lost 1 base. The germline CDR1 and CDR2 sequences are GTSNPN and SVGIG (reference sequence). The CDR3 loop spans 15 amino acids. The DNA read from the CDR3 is TGTGCCTGGACCTCTAGCGGGAGTGGCACAGATACG. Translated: CAWTSSGSGTDT. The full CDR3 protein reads CAWTSSGSGTDTQYF.

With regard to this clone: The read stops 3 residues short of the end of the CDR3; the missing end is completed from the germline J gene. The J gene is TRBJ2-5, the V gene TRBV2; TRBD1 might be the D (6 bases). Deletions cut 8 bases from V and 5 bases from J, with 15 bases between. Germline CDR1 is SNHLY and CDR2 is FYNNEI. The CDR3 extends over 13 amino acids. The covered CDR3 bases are TGTGCCAGCGGACAGTTGGCCGGGGAGACC. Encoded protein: CASGQLAGET. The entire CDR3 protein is CASGQLAGETQYF.

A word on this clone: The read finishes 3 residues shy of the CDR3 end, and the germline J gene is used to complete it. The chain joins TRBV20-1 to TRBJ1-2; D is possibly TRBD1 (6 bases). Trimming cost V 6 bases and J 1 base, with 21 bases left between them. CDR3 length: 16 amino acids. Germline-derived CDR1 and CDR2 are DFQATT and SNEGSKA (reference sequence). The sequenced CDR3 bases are TGCAGTGCAATGGCCCTCGGACAGCCGAGTAACTATGGC. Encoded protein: CSAMALGQPSNYG. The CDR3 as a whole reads CSAMALGQPSNYGYTF.

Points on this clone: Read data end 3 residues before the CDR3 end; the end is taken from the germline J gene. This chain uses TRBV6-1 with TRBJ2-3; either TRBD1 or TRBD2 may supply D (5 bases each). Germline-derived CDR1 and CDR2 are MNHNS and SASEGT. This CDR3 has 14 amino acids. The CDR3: CASSEGGVEQPQYF. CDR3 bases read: TGTGCCAGCAGTGAAGGAGGGGTGGAACAGCCG.

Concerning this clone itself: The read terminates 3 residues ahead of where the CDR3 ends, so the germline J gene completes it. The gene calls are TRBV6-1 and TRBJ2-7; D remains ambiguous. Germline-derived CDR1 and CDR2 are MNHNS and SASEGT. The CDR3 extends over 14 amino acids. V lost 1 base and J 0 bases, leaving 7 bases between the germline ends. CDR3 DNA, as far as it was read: TGTGCCAGCAGTGAAGGCCCTAGCTCCTACGAG. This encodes CASSEGPSSYE. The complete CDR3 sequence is CASSEGPSSYEQYF.

The CDR3 DNA, read in part, is TGTGCCAGCAGCTGGACAGGGGGCCCGAACACTGAA. It is translated as CASSWTGGPNTE. The CDR3 as a whole reads CASSWTGGPNTEAFF. The genes are TRBV11-3 and TRBJ1-1; TRBD1 agrees at 11 bases. The read finishes 3 residues shy of the CDR3 end, and the germline J gene is used to complete it. Unmatched junction bases numbered 2, after V lost 4 bases and J lost 1 base. There are 15 residues in the CDR3. CDR1 SGHNT and CDR2 YENEEA come from the germline V gene.

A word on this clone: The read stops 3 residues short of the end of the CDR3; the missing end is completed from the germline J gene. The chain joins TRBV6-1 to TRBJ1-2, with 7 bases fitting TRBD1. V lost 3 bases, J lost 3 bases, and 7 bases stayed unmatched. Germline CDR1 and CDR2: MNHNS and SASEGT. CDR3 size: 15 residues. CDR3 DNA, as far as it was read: TGTGCCAGCAGTGACGACCCGACAGGGCACTATGGC. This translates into CASSDDPTGHYG. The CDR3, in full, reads CASSDDPTGHYGYTF.

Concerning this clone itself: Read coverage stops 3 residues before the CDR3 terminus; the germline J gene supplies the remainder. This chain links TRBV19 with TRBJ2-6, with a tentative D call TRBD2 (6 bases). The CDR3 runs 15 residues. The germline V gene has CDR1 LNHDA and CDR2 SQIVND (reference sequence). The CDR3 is CASSIVQDSAGVLTF. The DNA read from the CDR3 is TGTGCCAGTAGTATCGTACAGGATAGCGCGGGGGTC.